Sequencing of this T cell receptor beta chain was carried out in a study of cytomegalovirus exposure and HLA in healthy donors. Primers included in the PCR were 60 Vbeta and 13 Jbeta primers. Profiled with immunoSEQ multiplex PCR; TCRdb holds only in-frame clones, not every one. The table lists over 200,000 clones, around 73% of them singletons. Points from the study as a whole: Researchers had no immune exposure information except CMV serostatus available. In an earlier analysis, about 87% or about 30%: the productive usage of most TCR beta V segments.

As for this clone: Its antigen is not identified.

The CDR3 is 15 amino acids. Trimming cost V 3 bases and J 4 bases, with 17 bases left between them. CDR1 is SGHDT, CDR2 YYEEEE, per germline. The chain has TRBV5-6 and TRBJ2-7; D possibly corresponds to TRBD1 (6 bases). Sequencing was done on a sample of PBMCs. The receptor was derived from a male donor in good health and CMV-seronegative. The CDR3 sequence: CASSSQGQSIYEQYF. The CDR3 DNA reads as TGTGCCAGCAGCTCGCAAGGACAGAGCATTTACGAGCAGTACTTC. The full variable domain, its missing parts supplied by reference TRBV5-6 and TRBJ2-7, is DAGVTQSPTHLIKTRGQQVTLRCSPKSGHDTVSWYQQALGQGPQFIFQYYEEEERQRGNFPDRFSGHQFPNYSSELNVNALLLGDSALYLCASSSQGQSIYEQYFGPGTRLTVT.